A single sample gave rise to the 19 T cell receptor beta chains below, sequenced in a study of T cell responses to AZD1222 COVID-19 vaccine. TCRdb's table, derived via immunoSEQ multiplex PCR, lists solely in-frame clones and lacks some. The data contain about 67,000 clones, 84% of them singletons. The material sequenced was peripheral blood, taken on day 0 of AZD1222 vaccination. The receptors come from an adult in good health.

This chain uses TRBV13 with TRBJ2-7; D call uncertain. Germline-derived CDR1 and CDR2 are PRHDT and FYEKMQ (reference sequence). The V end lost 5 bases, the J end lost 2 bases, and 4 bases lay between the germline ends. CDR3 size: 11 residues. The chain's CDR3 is CASSPTYEQYF. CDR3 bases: TGTGCCAGCAGCCCCACCTACGAGCAGTACTTC.

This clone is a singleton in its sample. CDR3 nucleotides: TGTGCCAGCAGCCTCAGGAGCACTGAAGCTTTCTTT. Its protein is CASSLRSTEAFF. The chain carries TRBV28 and TRBJ1-1; D is ambiguous. This CDR3 spans 12 amino acids. Germline CDR1 and CDR2: MDHEN and SYDVKM. Trimming took 6 bases from V and 4 from J, leaving 9 bases between them.

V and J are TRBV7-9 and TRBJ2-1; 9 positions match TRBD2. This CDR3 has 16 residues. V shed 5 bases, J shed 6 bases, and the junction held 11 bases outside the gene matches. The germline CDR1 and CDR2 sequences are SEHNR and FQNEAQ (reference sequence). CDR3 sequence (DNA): TGTGCCAGCAGCAGACTAGCGGAGAAGACCTCCAATGAGCAGTTCTTC. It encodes CASSRLAEKTSNEQFF. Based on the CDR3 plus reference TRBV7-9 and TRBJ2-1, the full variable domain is DTGVSQNPRHKITKRGQNVTFRCDPISEHNRLYWYRQTLGQGPEFLTYFQNEAQLEKSRLLSDRFSAERPKGSFSTLEIQRTEQGDSAMYLCASSRLAEKTSNEQFFGPGTRLTVL.

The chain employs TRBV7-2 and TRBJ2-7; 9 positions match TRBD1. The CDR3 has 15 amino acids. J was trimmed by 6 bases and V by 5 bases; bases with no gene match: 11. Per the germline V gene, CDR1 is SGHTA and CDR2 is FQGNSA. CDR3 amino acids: CASSTPDRGHFEQYF. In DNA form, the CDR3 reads TGTGCCAGCAGCACCCCGGACAGGGGCCACTTCGAGCAGTACTTC. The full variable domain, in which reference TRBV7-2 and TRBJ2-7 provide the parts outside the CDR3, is GAGVSQSPSNKVTEKGKDVELRCDPISGHTALYWYRQSLGQGLEFLIYFQGNSAPDKSGLPSDRFSAERTGGSVSTLTIQRTQQEDSAVYLCASSTPDRGHFEQYFGPGTRLTVT.

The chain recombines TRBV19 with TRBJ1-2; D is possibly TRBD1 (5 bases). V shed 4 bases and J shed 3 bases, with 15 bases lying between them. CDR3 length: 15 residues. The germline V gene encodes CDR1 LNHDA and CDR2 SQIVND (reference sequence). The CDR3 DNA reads TGTGCCAGTAGTAACGCTACTAGGGGTGACTATGGCTACACCTTC. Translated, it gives CASSNATRGDYGYTF.

DNA for the CDR3: TGTGCCAGCAGCTTAGGCAGGCTGAACACTGAAGCTTTCTTT. Translating it yields CASSLGRLNTEAFF. The chain joins TRBV5-8 to TRBJ1-1, with D unclear. Germline V gene lookup returns CDR1 SGHTS and CDR2 YDEGEE. V lost 2 bases and J 0 bases, leaving 8 bases between the germline ends. This CDR3 spans 14 amino acids.

CDR3 DNA sequence: TGTGCCAGCAGCTCCAGACAATACAATGAGCAGTTCTTC. As protein: CASSSRQYNEQFF. The chain uses TRBV7-3 and TRBJ2-1; no definite D call. This CDR3 has 13 amino acids. The V end was cut by 4 bases, the J end by 4 bases, with 8 bases between. In germline, CDR1 is SGHTA, CDR2 FQGTGA.

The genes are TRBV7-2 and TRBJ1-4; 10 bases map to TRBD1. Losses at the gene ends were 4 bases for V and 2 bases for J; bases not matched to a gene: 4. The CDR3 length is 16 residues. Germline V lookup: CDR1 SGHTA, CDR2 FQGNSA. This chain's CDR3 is CASSSDRGLTNEKLFF. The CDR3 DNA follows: TGTGCCAGCAGCTCAGACAGGGGGCTGACTAATGAAAAACTGTTTTTT.

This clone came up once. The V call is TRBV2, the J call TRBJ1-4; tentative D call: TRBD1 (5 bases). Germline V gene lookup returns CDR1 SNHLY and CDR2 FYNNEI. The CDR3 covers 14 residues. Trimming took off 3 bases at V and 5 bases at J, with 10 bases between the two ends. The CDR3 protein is CASSDRQINEKLFF. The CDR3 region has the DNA TGTGCCAGCAGTGACAGACAGATAAATGAAAAACTGTTTTTT.

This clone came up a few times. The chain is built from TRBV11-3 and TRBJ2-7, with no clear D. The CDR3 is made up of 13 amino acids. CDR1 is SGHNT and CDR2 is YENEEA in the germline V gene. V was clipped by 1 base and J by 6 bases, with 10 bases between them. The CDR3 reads CASSLVQTAEQYF. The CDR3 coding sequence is TGTGCCAGCAGCTTAGTACAGACGGCCGAGCAGTACTTC.

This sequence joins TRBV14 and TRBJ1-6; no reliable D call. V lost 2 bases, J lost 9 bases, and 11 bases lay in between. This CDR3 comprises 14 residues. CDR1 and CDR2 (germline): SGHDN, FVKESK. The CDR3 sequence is CASSQLQGGSPLHF. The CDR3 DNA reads TGTGCCAGCAGCCAACTCCAAGGCGGTTCACCCCTCCACTTT.

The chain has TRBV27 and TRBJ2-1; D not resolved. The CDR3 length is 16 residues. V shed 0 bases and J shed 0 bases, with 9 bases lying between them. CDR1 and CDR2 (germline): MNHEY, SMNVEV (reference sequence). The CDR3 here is CASSLSRMSSYNEQFF. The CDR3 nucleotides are TGTGCCAGCAGTTTATCTCGGATGAGCTCCTACAATGAGCAGTTCTTC.

The CDR3 sequence is CATSREFGDGLNYGYTF. The CDR3, as DNA: TGTGCCACCAGCAGAGAATTTGGAGATGGATTGAACTATGGCTACACCTTC. The V call is TRBV15, the J call TRBJ1-2; D call uncertain. This CDR3 is built from 17 residues. V was trimmed by 0 bases and J by 2 bases, leaving 16 bases between them. CDR1 and CDR2 (germline): LNHNV, YYDKDF (reference sequence). The full variable domain, completed using reference TRBV15 and TRBJ1-2, is DAMVIQNPRYQVTQFGKPVTLSCSQTLNHNVMYWYQQKSSQAPKLLFHYYDKDFNNEADTPDNFQSRRPNTSFCFLDIRSPGLGDTAMYLCATSREFGDGLNYGYTFGSGTRLTVV.

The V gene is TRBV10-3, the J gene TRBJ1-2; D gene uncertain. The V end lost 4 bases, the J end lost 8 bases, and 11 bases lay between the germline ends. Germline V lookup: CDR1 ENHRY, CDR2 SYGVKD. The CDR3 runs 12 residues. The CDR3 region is CAISGEGAGYTF. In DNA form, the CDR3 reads TGTGCCATCAGTGGGGAAGGCGCCGGCTACACCTTC.

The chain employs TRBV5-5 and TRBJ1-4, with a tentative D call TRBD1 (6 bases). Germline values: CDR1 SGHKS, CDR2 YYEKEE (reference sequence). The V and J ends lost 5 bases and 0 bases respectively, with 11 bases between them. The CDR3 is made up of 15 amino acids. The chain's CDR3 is CASREDSATNEKLFF. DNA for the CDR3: TGTGCCAGCAGGGAGGACAGTGCAACTAATGAAAAACTGTTTTTT. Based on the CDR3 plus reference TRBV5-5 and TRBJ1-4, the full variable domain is DAGVTQSPTHLIKTRGQQVTLRCSPISGHKSVSWYQQVLGQGPQFIFQYYEKEERGRGNFPDRFSARQFPNYSSELNVNALLLGDSALYLCASREDSATNEKLFFGSGTQLSVL.

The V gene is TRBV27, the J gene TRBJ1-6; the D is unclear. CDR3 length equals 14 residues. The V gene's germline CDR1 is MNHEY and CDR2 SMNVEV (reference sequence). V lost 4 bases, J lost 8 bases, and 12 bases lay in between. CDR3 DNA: TGTGCCAGCAGTTCTTGGAGGGCTCATTCACCCCTCCACTTT. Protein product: CASSSWRAHSPLHF.

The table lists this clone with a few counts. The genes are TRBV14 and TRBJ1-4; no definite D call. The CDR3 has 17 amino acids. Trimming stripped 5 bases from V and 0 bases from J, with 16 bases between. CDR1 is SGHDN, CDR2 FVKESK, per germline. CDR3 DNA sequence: TGTGCCAGCAGCGCCCGTCCCCCAGGAACAACTAATGAAAAACTGTTTTTT. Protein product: CASSARPPGTTNEKLFF.

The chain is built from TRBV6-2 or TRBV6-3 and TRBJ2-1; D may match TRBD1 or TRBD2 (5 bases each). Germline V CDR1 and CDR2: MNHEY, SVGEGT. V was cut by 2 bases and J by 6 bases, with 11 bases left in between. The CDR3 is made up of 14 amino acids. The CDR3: CASSYEGTSNEQFF. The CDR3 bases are TGTGCCAGCAGTTACGAGGGGACCTCCAATGAGCAGTTCTTC.

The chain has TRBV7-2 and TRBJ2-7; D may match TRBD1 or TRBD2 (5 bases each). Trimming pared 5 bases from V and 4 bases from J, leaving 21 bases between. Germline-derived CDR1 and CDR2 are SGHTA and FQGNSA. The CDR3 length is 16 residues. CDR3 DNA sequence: TGTGCCAGCAGCCCGAAAGGGGTACTAGACGGTTACGAGCAGTACTTC. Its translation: CASSPKGVLDGYEQYF.